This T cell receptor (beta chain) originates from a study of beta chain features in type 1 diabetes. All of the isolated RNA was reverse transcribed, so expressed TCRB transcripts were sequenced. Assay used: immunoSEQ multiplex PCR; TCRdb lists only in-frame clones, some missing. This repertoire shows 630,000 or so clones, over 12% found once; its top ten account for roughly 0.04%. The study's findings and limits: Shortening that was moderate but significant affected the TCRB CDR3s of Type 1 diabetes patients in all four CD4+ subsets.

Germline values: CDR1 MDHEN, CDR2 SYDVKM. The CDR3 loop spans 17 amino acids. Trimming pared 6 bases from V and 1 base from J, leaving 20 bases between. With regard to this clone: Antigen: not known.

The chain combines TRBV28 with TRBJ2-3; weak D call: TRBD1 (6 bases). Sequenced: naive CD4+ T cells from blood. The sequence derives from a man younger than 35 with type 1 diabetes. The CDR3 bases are TGTGCCAGCAGCAGTCCACAGGGATCCACTGGCACAGATACGCAGTATTTT. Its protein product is CASSSPQGSTGTDTQYF.